This is a list of T cell receptor beta chains from one sample in a study of Graves' ophthalmopathy and Graves' hyperthyroidism. MiXCR, run by TCRdb on the multiplex PCR reads, gives a single entry per CDR3 protein. The data show some 250,000 distinct CDR3 sequences, approximately 42% seen once. The sequencing sample was made of peripheral blood. The receptors stem from an adult man with Graves' ophthalmopathy. Each CDR3 is given with its conserved first and last residue. The D gene is left open where the match is weak. Clone size is shown for a subset of rows, as once, few, many or a class of expanded clone.

d_gene,abundance,j_gene,v_gene,CDR3aa,CDR3nt
-,many,TRBJ1-5,TRBV25-1,CASSESGNQPQHF,TGTGCCAGCAGTGAAAGTGGGAATCAGCCCCAGCATTTT
TRBD2,few,TRBJ2-1,TRBV24-1,CATSGSGREGNEQSF,TGTGCCACCAGTGGTAGCGGGAGGGAGGGGAATGAGCAGTCCTTC
-,many,TRBJ1-2,TRBV24-1,CATSDSTLERGYTF,TGTGCCACCAGTGATTCGACCTTGGAAAGGGGCTACACCTTC
-,-,TRBJ1-1,TRBV10-2,CASGVGANTEAFF,TGCGCCAGCGGGGTCGGGGCGAACACTGAAGCTTTCTTT
TRBD2,-,TRBJ2-5,TRBV19,CASSITSSGQETQYF,TGTGCCAGTAGTATCACGTCTAGCGGCCAAGAGACCCAGTACTTC
TRBD1,few,TRBJ1-5,TRBV24-1,CATSDRDRAHQPQHF,TGTGCCACCAGTGACCGGGACAGGGCCCATCAGCCCCAGCATTTT
-,-,TRBJ2-7,TRBV2,CASISTGAEQYF,TGTGCCAGCATTTCGACAGGAGCCGAGCAGTACTTC
TRBD1,-,TRBJ1-5,TRBV20-1,CSALDRGQPQHF,TGCAGTGCACTGGACAGGGGTCAGCCCCAGCATTTT
TRBD1,-,TRBJ1-2,TRBV6-1,CASSVTGVGDGYTF,TGTGCCAGCAGTGTCACAGGGGTCGGGGATGGCTACACCTTC
TRBD2,-,TRBJ2-5,TRBV12-3/TRBV12-4,CASSYYRTSGGAYQETQYF,TGTGCCAGCAGTTATTATCGGACTAGCGGGGGGGCTTACCAAGAGACCCAGTACTTC
TRBD1,-,TRBJ1-1,TRBV6-5,CASSYTDRANTEAFF,TGTGCCAGCAGTTACACCGACAGGGCGAACACTGAAGCTTTCTTT
-,few,TRBJ1-3,TRBV9,CASSGDEGSGNTIYF,TGTGCCAGCAGCGGTGACGAGGGCTCTGGAAACACCATATATTTT
TRBD1,-,TRBJ1-3,TRBV7-9,CASSSETGAGNTIYF,TGTGCCAGCAGCTCCGAGACAGGGGCTGGAAACACCATATATTTT
-,-,TRBJ2-2,TRBV7-4,CASSRRGGPSGELFF,TGTGCCAGCAGTCGTAGGGGGGGTCCTTCCGGGGAGCTGTTTTTT
-,few,TRBJ1-3,TRBV9,CASSSQGAGNTIYF,TGTGCCAGCAGCTCACAGGGTGCTGGAAACACCATATATTTT
-,-,TRBJ2-7,TRBV29-1,CSIRSQEGNPYEQYF,TGCAGCATTAGAAGCCAGGAGGGGAACCCCTACGAGCAGTACTTC
TRBD1,-,TRBJ1-6,TRBV27,CASSLRRGGNSPLHF,TGTGCCAGCAGTTTAAGGCGAGGGGGCAATTCACCCCTCCACTTT
TRBD2,-,TRBJ2-5,TRBV12-3/TRBV12-4,CATLAGARETQYF,TGTGCCACCCTCGCGGGAGCAAGGGAGACCCAGTACTTC
TRBD1,-,TRBJ1-2,TRBV20-1,CSAFDRVSRNYGYTF,TGCAGTGCCTTCGACAGGGTATCACGTAACTATGGCTACACCTTC
TRBD2,-,TRBJ2-7,TRBV24-1,CATSDTSGRPYEQYF,TGTGCCACCAGTGATACTAGCGGGAGGCCCTACGAGCAGTACTTC
-,-,TRBJ1-2,TRBV20-1,CSASLVPPGNYGYTF,TGCAGTGCCAGCTTGGTTCCGCCAGGGAACTATGGCTACACCTTC
-,-,TRBJ1-6,TRBV4-3,CASSQDRGTDYNSPLHF,TGCGCCAGCAGCCAAGATAGAGGGACCGACTATAATTCACCCCTCCACTTT
TRBD2,few,TRBJ2-2,TRBV7-2,CASSLAGGSTGELFF,TGTGCCAGCAGCTTAGCGGGAGGGTCCACCGGGGAGCTGTTTTTT
-,-,TRBJ1-4,TRBV7-8,CASSQSYRDNEKLFF,TGTGCCAGCAGCCAATCTTACCGGGACAATGAAAAACTGTTTTTT
-,few,TRBJ1-1,TRBV6-2/TRBV6-3,CASSWAGNTEAFF,TGTGCCAGCAGTTGGGCAGGGAACACTGAAGCTTTCTTT
-,many,TRBJ1-2,TRBV2,CASSYGSGGYTF,TGTGCCAGCAGTTACGGGTCTGGTGGCTACACCTTC
-,many,TRBJ2-6,TRBV2,CASMRAGANVLTF,TGTGCCAGCATGCGGGCTGGGGCCAACGTCCTGACTTTC
-,-,TRBJ1-6,TRBV9,CASSPQQGGNSPLHF,TGTGCCAGCAGTCCGCAACAGGGCGGGAATTCACCCCTCCACTTT
-,-,TRBJ2-5,TRBV29-1,CSLGQTQEETQYF,TGCAGCTTAGGACAGACTCAAGAAGAGACCCAGTACTTC
TRBD2,-,TRBJ2-7,TRBV15,CATSRDPGTSSEQYF,TGTGCCACCAGCAGAGATCCAGGGACTAGCAGCGAGCAGTACTTC
-,-,TRBJ1-1,TRBV6-1,CASLGRTEAFF,TGTGCCAGCTTGGGGAGGACTGAAGCTTTCTTT
TRBD1,many,TRBJ1-4,TRBV29-1,CSVGDRGRGEKLFF,TGCAGCGTAGGAGACAGGGGGCGAGGAGAAAAACTGTTTTTT
-,-,TRBJ2-5,TRBV2,CASSEVPGPGFFF,TGTGCCAGCAGTGAAGTCCCAGGGCCGGGCTTTTTCTTC
-,-,TRBJ2-7,TRBV5-4,CASSTHTGTYEQYF,TGTGCCAGCAGCACCCATACAGGGACCTACGAGCAGTACTTC
-,few,TRBJ2-7,TRBV5-8,CASSFGGQSYEQYF,TGTGCCAGCAGCTTCGGGGGACAGTCCTACGAGCAGTACTTC
-,few,TRBJ2-2,TRBV15,CATSRELVVSVSITGELFF,TGTGCCACCAGCAGAGAACTTGTCGTTTCTGTTTCTATCACCGGGGAGCTGTTTTTT
-,few,TRBJ1-4,TRBV20-1,CSASGAGPNEKLFF,TGCAGTGCTAGTGGGGCAGGGCCTAATGAAAAACTGTTTTTT
-,-,TRBJ1-4,TRBV2,CASSLSSTTNEKLFF,TGTGCCAGCAGTTTATCATCGACAACTAATGAAAAACTGTTTTTT
-,-,TRBJ1-2,TRBV7-2,CASSFGQEKNYGYTF,TGTGCCAGCAGCTTTGGCCAGGAGAAAAACTATGGCTACACCTTC
TRBD1,-,TRBJ2-2,TRBV29-1,CSVESRGPTGELFF,TGCAGCGTTGAATCGAGGGGGCCCACCGGGGAGCTGTTTTTT